The clone carrying this T cell receptor beta chain has at least ten counts. No antigen is known for it. This specimen comes from a study of early T cells in non-severe SARS-CoV-2 infection. Whole-study findings and limits: Matching with VDJdb favored anti-spike CD8 responses (missing private and CD4 specificities).

Each cDNA molecule carried a unique molecular identifier. TCRdb reprocessed the 5' RACE reads with MiXCR, giving one entry per CDR3 protein. The sample holds around 76,000 distinct CDR3 sequences, roughly 15% seen once. Sequencing used whole blood, obtained at baseline. The sequence was collected from an adult who was a healthcare worker with PCR-confirmed SARS-CoV-2 infection or an uninfected control (not recorded which).

CDR3 sequence reads: CASTRGGYGYTF. The CDR3 DNA reads TGTGCCAGCACGCGAGGTGGCTATGGCTACACCTTC. The chain combines TRBV3-1 with TRBJ1-2; D is unresolved. V was shortened by 7 bases and J by 4 bases, with 10 bases between the two germline ends. The CDR3 has 12 residues. Germline CDR1 reads LGHDT; CDR2 reads YNNKEL (reference sequence).